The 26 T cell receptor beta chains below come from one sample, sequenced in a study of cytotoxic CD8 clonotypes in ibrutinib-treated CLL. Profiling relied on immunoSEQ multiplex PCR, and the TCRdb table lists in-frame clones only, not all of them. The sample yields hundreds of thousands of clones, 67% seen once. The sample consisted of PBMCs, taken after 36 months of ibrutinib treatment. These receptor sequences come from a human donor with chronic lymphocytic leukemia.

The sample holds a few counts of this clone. CDR3 sequence (DNA): TGTGCCAGCAGCTTGGCTAGGGTAGGGAATCAGCCCCAGCATTTT. This sequence encodes CASSLARVGNQPQHF. The chain uses TRBV7-8 and TRBJ1-5, with D hard to call. Germline loops: CDR1 SGHVS, CDR2 FQNEAQ. The CDR3 is 15 amino acids. V was pared by 3 bases and J by 4 bases, with 13 bases between.

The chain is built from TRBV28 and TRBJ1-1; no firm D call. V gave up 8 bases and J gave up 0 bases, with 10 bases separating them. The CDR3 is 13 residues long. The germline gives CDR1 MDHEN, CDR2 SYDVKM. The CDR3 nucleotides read TGTGCCAGCTCGGGCCCAATGAACACTGAAGCTTTCTTT. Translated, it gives CASSGPMNTEAFF. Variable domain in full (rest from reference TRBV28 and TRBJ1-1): DVKVTQSSRYLVKRTGEKVFLECVQDMDHENMFWYRQDPGLGLRLIYFSYDVKMKEKGDIPEGYSVSREKKERFSLILESASTNQTSMYLCASSGPMNTEAFFGQGTRLTVV.

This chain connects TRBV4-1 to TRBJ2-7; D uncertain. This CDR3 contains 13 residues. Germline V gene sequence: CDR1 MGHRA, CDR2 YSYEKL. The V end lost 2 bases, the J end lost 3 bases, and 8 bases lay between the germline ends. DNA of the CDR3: TGCGCCAGCAGCCAAACAACCTACTACGAGCAGTACTTC. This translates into CASSQTTYYEQYF.

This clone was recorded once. CDR3 loop: CASSPLKGAHEQYF. The DNA of the CDR3 is TGTGCCAGCTCACCTTTGAAGGGGGCTCACGAGCAGTACTTC. This chain joins TRBV18 and TRBJ2-7, with 7 bases fitting TRBD1. Germline lookup yields CDR1 KGHSH and CDR2 LQKENI. The junction had 7 bases not matched to a gene; V was cut back by 3 bases and J by 5 bases. This CDR3 is built from 14 residues.

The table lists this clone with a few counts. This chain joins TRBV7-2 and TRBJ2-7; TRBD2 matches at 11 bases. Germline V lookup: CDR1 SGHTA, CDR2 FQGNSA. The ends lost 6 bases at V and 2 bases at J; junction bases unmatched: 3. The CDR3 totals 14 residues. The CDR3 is CASRVAGGTYEQYF. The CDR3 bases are TGTGCCAGCAGGGTAGCGGGAGGGACCTACGAGCAGTACTTC.

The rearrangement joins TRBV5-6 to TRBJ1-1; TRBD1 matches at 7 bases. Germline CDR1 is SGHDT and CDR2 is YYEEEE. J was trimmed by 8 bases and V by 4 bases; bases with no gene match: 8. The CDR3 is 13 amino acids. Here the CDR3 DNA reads TGTGCCAGCAGCCCTACAGGGGCGGCGGAAGCTTTCTTT. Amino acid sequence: CASSPTGAAEAFF. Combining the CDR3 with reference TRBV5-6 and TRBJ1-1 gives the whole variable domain DAGVTQSPTHLIKTRGQQVTLRCSPKSGHDTVSWYQQALGQGPQFIFQYYEEEERQRGNFPDRFSGHQFPNYSSELNVNALLLGDSALYLCASSPTGAAEAFFGQGTRLTVV.

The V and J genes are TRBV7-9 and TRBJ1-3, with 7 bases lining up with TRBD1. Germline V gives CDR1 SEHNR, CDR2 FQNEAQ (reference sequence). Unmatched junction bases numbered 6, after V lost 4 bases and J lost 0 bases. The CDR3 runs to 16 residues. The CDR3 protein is CASSSTGVPSGNTIYF. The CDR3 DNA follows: TGTGCCAGCAGCTCAACAGGGGTGCCCTCTGGAAACACCATATATTTT.

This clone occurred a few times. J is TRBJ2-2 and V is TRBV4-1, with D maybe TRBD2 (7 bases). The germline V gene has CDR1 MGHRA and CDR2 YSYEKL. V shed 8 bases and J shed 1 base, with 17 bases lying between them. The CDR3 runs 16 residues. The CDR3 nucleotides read TGCGCCAGCCAGAGTCCCGGGGGGCTGAACACCGGGGAGCTGTTTTTT. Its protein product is CASQSPGGLNTGELFF.

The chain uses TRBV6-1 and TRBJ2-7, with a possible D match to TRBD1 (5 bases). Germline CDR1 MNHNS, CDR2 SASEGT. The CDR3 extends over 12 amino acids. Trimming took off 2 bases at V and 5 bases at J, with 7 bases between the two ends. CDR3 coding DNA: TGTGCCAGCAGTGAACAGGGAAACGAGCAGTACTTC. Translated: CASSEQGNEQYF.

This chain's CDR3 is CASSWTQSYEQYF. CDR3 DNA sequence: TGTGCCAGCAGTTGGACTCAGAGCTACGAGCAGTACTTC. The V call is TRBV6-6, the J call TRBJ2-7, with D possibly matching TRBD2 (5 bases). CDR3 length: 13 amino acids. Trimming stripped 4 bases from V and 3 bases from J, with 10 bases between. Germline V gives CDR1 MNHNY, CDR2 SVGAGI (reference sequence).

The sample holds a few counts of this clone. DNA of the CDR3: TGTGCCAGCAGTAGGGCTGGGCTCCCTTACACAGATACGCAGTATTTT. Its protein is CASSRAGLPYTDTQYF. The chain is built from TRBV6-6 and TRBJ2-3; D is uncertain. Germline CDR1 reads MNHNY; CDR2 reads SVGAGI (reference sequence). The CDR3 runs 16 residues. The germline V and J ends were trimmed by 5 bases and 2 bases, with 17 bases remaining between them.

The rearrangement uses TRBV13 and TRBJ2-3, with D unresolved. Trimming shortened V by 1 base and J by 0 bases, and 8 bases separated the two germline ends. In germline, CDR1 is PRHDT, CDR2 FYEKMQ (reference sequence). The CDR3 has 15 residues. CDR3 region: CASSLAVTSTDTQYF. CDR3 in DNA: TGTGCCAGCAGCTTAGCGGTTACTAGCACAGATACGCAGTATTTT.

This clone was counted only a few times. This CDR3 reads CASDRAGELFF. The CDR3 DNA is TGTGCCAGTGACAGGGCCGGGGAGCTGTTTTTT. The V and J genes are TRBV2 and TRBJ2-2; TRBD1 matches at 7 bases. V was pared by 9 bases and J by 6 bases, with 1 base of the junction left unmatched. Germline CDR1 is SNHLY and CDR2 is FYNNEI. The CDR3 is made up of 11 amino acids.

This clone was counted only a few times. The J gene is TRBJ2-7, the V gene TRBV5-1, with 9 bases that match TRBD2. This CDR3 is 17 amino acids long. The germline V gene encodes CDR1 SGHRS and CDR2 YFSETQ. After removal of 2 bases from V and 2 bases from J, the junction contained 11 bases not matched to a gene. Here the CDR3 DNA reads TGCGCCAGCAGCTTACGAAGCGGGGGGCCCCGTACCTACGAGCAGTACTTC. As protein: CASSLRSGGPRTYEQYF.

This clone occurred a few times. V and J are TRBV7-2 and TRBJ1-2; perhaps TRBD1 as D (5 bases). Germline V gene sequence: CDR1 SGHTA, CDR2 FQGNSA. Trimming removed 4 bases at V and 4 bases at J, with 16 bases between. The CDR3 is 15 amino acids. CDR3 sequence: CASSSTGRLLYGYTF. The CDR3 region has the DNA TGTGCCAGCAGCTCCACGGGGCGACTACTCTATGGCTACACCTTC.

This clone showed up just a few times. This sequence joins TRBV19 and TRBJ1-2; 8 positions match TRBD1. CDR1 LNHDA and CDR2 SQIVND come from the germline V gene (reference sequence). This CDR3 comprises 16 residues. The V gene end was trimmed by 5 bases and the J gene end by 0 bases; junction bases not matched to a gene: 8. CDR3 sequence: CASSPGTGHSNYGYTF. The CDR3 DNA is TGTGCCAGTAGTCCGGGGACAGGACATTCTAACTATGGCTACACCTTC.

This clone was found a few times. In nucleotides, the CDR3 is TGTGCCAGCATGGGGGACAGGGGGCGCGAAGGTCCCCAGCATTTT. As protein: CASMGDRGREGPQHF. The chain couples TRBV2 to TRBJ1-5; 12 nucleotides align to TRBD1. CDR1 and CDR2 (germline): SNHLY, FYNNEI. V was clipped by 7 bases and J by 10 bases; unmatched bases: 11. This CDR3 has 15 amino acids.

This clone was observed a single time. The CDR3 region is CASSLYRGAPTDTQYF. The CDR3 DNA reads TGTGCCAGCAGCTTATACAGGGGGGCCCCCACAGATACGCAGTATTTT. The J gene is TRBJ2-3, the V gene TRBV7-2, with 8 bases matching TRBD1. The V segment lost 2 bases and the J segment 2 bases; nucleotides outside the gene matches: 6. Germline CDR1 and CDR2: SGHTA and FQGNSA. The CDR3 totals 16 residues. The full variable domain, rest sourced from reference TRBV7-2 and TRBJ2-3, is GAGVSQSPSNKVTEKGKDVELRCDPISGHTALYWYRQSLGQGLEFLIYFQGNSAPDKSGLPSDRFSAERTGGSVSTLTIQRTQQEDSAVYLCASSLYRGAPTDTQYFGPGTRLTVL.

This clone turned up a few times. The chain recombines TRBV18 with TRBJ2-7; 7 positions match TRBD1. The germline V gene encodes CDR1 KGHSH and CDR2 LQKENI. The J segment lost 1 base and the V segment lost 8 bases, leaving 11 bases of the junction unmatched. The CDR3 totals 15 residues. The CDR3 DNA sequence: TGTGCCAGCGCCCAAAGGACAGGAAAATCCTACGAGCAGTACTTC. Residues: CASAQRTGKSYEQYF.

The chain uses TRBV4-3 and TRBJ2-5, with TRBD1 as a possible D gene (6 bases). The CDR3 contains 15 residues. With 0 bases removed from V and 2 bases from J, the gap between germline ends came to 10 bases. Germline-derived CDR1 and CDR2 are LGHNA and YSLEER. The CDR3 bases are TGCGCCAGCAGCCAAGATCAGGGACAACAAGAGACCCAGTACTTC. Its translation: CASSQDQGQQETQYF.

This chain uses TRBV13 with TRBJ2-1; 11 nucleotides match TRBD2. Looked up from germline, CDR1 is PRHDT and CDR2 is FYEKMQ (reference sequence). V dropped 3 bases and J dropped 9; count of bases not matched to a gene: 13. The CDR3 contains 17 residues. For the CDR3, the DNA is TGTGCCAGCAGCTTTTTCCCCATAGCGGGGGGGCTGGGTGAGCAGTTCTTC. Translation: CASSFFPIAGGLGEQFF.

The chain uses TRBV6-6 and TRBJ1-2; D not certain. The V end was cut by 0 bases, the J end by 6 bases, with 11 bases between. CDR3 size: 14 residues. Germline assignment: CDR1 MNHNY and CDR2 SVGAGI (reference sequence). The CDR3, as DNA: TGTGCCAGCAGTTACTCGATGTTGGCAGATGGCTACACCTTC. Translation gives CASSYSMLADGYTF.

The CDR3 coding sequence is TGTGCCAGCAGCTCGCTGCGGACGGTAACCTACGAGCAGTACTTC. Translation gives CASSSLRTVTYEQYF. The gene calls are TRBV5-6 and TRBJ2-7; D not certain. The CDR3 totals 15 residues. V lost 3 bases to trimming and J lost 2 bases, with 15 bases between them. Germline CDR1 is SGHDT and CDR2 is YYEEEE.

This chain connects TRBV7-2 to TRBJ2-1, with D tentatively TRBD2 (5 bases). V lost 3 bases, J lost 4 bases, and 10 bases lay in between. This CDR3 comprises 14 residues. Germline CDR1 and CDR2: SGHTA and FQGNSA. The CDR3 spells CASSLLAVYNEQFF. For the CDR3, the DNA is TGTGCCAGCAGCTTGCTAGCTGTATACAATGAGCAGTTCTTC.

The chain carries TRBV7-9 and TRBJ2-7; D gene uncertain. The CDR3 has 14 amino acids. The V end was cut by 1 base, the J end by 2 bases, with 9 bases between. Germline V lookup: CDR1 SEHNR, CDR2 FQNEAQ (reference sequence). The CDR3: CASSLGAVTYEQYF. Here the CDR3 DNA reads TGTGCCAGCAGCTTAGGGGCGGTAACCTACGAGCAGTACTTC.

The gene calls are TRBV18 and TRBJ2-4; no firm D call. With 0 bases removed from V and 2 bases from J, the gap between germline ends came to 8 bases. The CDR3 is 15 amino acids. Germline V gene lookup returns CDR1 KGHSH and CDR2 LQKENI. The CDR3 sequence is CASSPPQQTKNIQYF. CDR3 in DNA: TGTGCCAGCTCACCACCGCAACAGACCAAAAACATTCAGTACTTC.